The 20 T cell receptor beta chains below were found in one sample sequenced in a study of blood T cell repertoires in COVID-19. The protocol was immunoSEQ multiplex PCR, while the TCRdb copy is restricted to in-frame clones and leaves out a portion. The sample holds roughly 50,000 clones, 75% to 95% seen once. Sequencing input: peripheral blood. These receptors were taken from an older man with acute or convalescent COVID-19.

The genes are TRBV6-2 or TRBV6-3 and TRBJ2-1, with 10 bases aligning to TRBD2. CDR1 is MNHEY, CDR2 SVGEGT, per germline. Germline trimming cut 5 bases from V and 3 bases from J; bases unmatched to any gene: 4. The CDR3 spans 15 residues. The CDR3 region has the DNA TGTGCCAGCAGTCCAAGCGGGGGGGGCTACAATGAGCAGTTCTTC. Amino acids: CASSPSGGGYNEQFF.

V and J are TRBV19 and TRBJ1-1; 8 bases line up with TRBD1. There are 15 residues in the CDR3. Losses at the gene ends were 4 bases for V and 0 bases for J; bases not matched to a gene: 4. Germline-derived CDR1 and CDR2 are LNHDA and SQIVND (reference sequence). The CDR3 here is CASSKWTGMNTEAFF. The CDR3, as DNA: TGTGCCAGTAGTAAGTGGACAGGGATGAACACTGAAGCTTTCTTT.

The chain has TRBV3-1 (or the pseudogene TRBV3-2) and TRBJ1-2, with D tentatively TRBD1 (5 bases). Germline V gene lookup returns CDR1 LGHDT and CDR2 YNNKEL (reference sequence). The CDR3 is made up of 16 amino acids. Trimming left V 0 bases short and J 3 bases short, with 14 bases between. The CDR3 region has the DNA TGTGCCAGCAGCCAAGATGGAAGGGGTGCCCACTATGGCTACACCTTC. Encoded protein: CASSQDGRGAHYGYTF.

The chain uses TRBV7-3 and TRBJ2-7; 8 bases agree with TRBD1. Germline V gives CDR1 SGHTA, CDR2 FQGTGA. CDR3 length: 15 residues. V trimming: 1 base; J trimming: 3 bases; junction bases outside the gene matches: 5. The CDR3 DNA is TGTGCCAGCAGCTTAAGACAGGGGAGTATCTACGAGCAGTACTTC. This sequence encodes CASSLRQGSIYEQYF.

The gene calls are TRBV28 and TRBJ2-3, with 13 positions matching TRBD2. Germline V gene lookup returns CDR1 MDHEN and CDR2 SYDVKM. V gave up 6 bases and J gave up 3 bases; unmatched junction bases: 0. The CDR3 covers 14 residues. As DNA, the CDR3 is TGTGCCAGCAGGACTAGCGGGGGGACAGATACGCAGTATTTT. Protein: CASRTSGGTDTQYF.

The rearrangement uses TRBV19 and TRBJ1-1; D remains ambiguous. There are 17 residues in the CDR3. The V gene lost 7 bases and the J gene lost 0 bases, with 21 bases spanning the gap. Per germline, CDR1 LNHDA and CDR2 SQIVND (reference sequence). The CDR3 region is CASTPTFMDSMNTEAFF. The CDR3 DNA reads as TGTGCCAGTACCCCCACTTTTATGGACTCAATGAACACTGAAGCTTTCTTT.

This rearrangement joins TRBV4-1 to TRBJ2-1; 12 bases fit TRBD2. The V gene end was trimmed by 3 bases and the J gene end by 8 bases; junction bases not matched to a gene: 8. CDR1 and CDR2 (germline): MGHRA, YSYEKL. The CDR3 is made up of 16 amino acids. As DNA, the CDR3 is TGCGCCAGCAGCCATGGACTAGCGGGGACCCGGGATGAGCAGTTCTTC. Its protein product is CASSHGLAGTRDEQFF.

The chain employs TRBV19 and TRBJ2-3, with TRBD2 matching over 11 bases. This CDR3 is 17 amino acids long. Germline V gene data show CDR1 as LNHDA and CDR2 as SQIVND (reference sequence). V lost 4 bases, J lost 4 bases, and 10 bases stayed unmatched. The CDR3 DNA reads TGTGCCAGTAGTACGACCGGGACTAGCGGAGGAGCAGATACGCAGTATTTT. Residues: CASSTTGTSGGADTQYF.

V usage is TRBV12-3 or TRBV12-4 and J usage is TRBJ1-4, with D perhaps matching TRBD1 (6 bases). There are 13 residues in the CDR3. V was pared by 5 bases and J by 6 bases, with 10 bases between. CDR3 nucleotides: TGTGCCAGCAGTACAGGGTCTGATGAAAAACTGTTTTTT. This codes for CASSTGSDEKLFF.

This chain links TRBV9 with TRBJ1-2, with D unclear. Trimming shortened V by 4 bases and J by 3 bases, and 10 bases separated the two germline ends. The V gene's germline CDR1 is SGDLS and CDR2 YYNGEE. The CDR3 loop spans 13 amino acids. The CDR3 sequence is CASSPPDYYGYTF. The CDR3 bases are TGTGCCAGCAGCCCCCCAGATTACTATGGCTACACCTTC. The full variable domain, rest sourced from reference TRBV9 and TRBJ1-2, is DSGVTQTPKHLITATGQRVTLRCSPRSGDLSVYWYQQSLDQGLQFLIQYYNGEERAKGNILERFSAQQFPDLHSELNLSSLELGDSALYFCASSPPDYYGYTFGSGTRLTVV.

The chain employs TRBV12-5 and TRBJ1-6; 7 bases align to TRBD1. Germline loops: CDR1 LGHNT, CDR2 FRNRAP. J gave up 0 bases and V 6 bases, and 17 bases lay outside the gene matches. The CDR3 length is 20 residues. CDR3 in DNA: TGTGCTAGTGGCCCCCCGCCGGGACAGCCTACTAGCTCCTATAATTCACCCCTCCACTTT. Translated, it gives CASGPPPGQPTSSYNSPLHF. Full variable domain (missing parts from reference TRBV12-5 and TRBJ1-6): DARVTQTPRHKVTEMGQEVTMRCQPILGHNTVFWYRQTMMQGLELLAYFRNRAPLDDSGMPKDRFSAEMPDATLATLKIQPSEPRDSAVYFCASGPPPGQPTSSYNSPLHFGNGTRLTVT.

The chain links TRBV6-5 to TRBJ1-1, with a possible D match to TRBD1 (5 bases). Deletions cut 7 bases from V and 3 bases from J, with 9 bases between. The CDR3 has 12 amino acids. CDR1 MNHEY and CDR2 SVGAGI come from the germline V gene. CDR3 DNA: TGTGCCAGCAAGGGGTCGCACACTGAAGCTTTCTTT. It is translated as CASKGSHTEAFF.

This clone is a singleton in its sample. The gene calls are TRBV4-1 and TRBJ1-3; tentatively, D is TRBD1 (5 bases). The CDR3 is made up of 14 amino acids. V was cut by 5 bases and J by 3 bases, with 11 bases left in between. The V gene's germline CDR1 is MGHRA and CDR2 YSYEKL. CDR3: CASSRGWGGNTIYF. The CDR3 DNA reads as TGCGCCAGCAGCAGGGGCTGGGGTGGAAACACCATATATTTT.

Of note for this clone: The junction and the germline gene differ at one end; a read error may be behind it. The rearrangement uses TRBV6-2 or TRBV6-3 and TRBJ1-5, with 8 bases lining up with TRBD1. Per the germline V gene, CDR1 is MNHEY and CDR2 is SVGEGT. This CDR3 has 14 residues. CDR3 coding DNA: TGTGCCAGCAGTTACGCAGGGGGCAAGCAGCCCCAGCATTTT. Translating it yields CASSYAGGKQPQHF.

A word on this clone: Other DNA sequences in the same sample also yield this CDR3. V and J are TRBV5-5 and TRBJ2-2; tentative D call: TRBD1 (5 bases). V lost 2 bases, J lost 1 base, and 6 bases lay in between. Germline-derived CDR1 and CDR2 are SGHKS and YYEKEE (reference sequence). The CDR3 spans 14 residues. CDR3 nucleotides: TGTGCCAGCAGCTTAGGACAGAACACCGGGGAGCTGTTTTTT. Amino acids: CASSLGQNTGELFF.

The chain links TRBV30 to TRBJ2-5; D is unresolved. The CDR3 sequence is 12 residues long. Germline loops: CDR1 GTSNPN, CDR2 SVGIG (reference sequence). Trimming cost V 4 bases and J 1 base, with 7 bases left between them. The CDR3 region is CAWNAVQETQYF. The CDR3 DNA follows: TGTGCCTGGAATGCGGTCCAAGAGACCCAGTACTTC. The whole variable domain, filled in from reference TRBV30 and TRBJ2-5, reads SQTIHQWPATLVQPVGSPLSLECTVEGTSNPNLYWYRQAAGRGLQLLFYSVGIGQISSEVPQNLSASRPQDRQFILSSKKLLLSDSGFYLCAWNAVQETQYFGPGTRLLVL.

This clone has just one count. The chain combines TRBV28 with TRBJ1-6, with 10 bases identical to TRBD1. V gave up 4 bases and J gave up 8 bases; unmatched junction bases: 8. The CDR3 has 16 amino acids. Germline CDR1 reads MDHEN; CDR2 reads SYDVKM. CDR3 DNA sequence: TGTGCCAGCAGTTCCCCCGGACAGGGGGAACATTCACCCCTCCACTTT. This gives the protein CASSSPGQGEHSPLHF.

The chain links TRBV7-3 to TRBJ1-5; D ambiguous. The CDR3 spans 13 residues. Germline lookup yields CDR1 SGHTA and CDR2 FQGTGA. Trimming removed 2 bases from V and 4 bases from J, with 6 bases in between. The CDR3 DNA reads TGTGCCAGCAGCTTAGGGCCTAATCAGCCCCAGCATTTT. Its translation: CASSLGPNQPQHF.

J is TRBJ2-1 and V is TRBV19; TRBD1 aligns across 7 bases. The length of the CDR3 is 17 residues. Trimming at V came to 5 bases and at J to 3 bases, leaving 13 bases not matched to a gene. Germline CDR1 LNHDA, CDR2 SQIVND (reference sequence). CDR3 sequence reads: CASSALTTGFFYNEQFF. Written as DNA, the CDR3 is TGTGCCAGTAGTGCCCTCACGACAGGGTTCTTCTACAATGAGCAGTTCTTC. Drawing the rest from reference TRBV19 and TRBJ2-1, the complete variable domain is DGGITQSPKYLFRKEGQNVTLSCEQNLNHDAMYWYRQDPGQGLRLIYYSQIVNDFQKGDIAEGYSVSREKKESFPLTVTSAQKNPTAFYLCASSALTTGFFYNEQFFGPGTRLTVL.

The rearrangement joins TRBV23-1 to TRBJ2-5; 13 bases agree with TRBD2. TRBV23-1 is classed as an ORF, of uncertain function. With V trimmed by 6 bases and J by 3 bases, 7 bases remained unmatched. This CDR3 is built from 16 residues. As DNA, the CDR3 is TGCGCCAGCAGACCTACTAGCGGGGGGGCGAAAGAGACCCAGTACTTC. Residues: CASRPTSGGAKETQYF.